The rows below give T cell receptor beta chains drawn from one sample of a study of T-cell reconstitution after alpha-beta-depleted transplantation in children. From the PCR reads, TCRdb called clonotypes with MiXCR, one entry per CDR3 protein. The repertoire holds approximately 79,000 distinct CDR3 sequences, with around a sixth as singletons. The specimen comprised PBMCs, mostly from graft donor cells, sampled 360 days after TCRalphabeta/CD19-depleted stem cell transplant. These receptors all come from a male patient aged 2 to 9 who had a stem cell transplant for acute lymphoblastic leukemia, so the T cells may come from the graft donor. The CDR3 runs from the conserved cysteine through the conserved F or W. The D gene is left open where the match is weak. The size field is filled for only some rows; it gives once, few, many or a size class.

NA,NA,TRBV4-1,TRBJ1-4,CASSQDLRAGGEKLFF,TGCGCCAGCAGCCAAGATCTTAGGGCAGGTGGCGAAAAACTGTTTTTT
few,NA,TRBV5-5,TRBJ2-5,CASSLSGGRAGETQYF,TGTGCCAGCAGCTTGTCTGGTGGCAGGGCAGGGGAGACCCAGTACTTC
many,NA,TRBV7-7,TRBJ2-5,CASSFRDTNQETQYF,TGTGCTAGCAGCTTCCGGGACACCAACCAAGAGACCCAGTACTTC
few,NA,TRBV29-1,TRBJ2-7,CSVVGREQYF,TGCAGCGTTGTTGGGCGCGAGCAGTACTTC
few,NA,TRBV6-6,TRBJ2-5,CASSFKHQETQYF,TGTGCCAGCAGTTTTAAACACCAAGAGACCCAGTACTTC
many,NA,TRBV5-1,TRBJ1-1,CASSGGQSATEAFF,TGCGCCAGCAGCGGAGGACAATCCGCCACTGAAGCTTTCTTT
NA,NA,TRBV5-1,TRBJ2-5,CASSAGVKGPQETQYF,TGCGCCAGCAGCGCTGGGGTAAAGGGCCCCCAAGAGACCCAGTACTTC
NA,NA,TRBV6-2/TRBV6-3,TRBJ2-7,CASSYSDSIYYEQYF,TGTGCCAGCAGTTACTCGGACAGCATATACTACGAGCAGTACTTC
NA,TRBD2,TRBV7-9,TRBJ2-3,CASSPRQGLDTDTQYF,TGTGCCAGCAGCCCCAGGCAGGGACTAGACACAGATACGCAGTATTTT
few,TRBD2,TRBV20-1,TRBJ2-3,CSARTSGTDTQYF,TGCAGTGCCCGGACTAGCGGCACAGATACGCAGTATTTT
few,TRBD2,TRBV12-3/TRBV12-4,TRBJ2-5,CACSLDRAGLARIQETQYF,TGTGCCTGCAGTTTAGACCGTGCTGGACTAGCTCGTATACAAGAGACCCAGTACTTC
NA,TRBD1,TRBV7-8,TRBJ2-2,CASSLRPGQGNTGELFF,TGTGCCAGCAGCTTAAGGCCGGGACAGGGAAACACCGGGGAGCTGTTTTTT
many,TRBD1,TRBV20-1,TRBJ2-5,CSATDRGFTQETQYF,TGCAGTGCCACGGACAGGGGATTTACGCAAGAGACCCAGTACTTC
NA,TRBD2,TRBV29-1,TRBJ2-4,CSVAQRGLAKNIQYF,TGCAGCGTTGCTCAGCGGGGGCTAGCCAAAAACATTCAGTACTTC
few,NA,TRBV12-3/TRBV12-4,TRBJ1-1,CASRALTEAFF,TGTGCCAGCAGAGCGCTTACTGAAGCTTTCTTT